The 27 T cell receptor beta chains below all came from one sample that was sequenced in a study of T cell changes during pregnancy in multiple sclerosis (dated by TCRdb to the late 2010s). Libraries came from the immunoSEQ multiplex PCR assay. TCRdb took over this immuneACCESS table, retaining in-frame rearrangements with V and J assigned. Such tables are incomplete; in checked studies, under half of the missing clones stem from an unresolved V gene, and the remainder is unexplained. Recorded for this sample are about 57,000 clones; less than 95% of them occurred a single time. The ten biggest clones cover 3% to 4% of the sample. The sample was peripheral blood, taken after pregnancy. The receptors shown here come from a female donor in good health, enrolled as a control in a pregnancy study.

The chain joins TRBV9 to TRBJ2-1, with D perhaps TRBD1 (6 bases). V lost 4 bases to trimming and J lost 9 bases, with 11 bases between them. Looked up from germline, CDR1 is SGDLS and CDR2 is YYNGEE. The CDR3 runs to 12 residues. The CDR3 reads CASSPRGGEQFF. The CDR3 DNA follows: TGTGCCAGCAGCCCCAGGGGCGGTGAGCAGTTCTTC.

The V call is TRBV6-5, the J call TRBJ2-5; D call uncertain. The CDR3 totals 14 residues. The germline gives CDR1 MNHEY, CDR2 SVGAGI. Trimming cost V 6 bases and J 0 bases, with 11 bases left between them. The CDR3 loop reads CASSLRHNQETQYF. CDR3 nucleotide sequence: TGTGCCAGCAGCCTCCGACACAACCAAGAGACCCAGTACTTC.

The chain combines TRBV12-5 with TRBJ2-3, with TRBD2 matching 10 bases. This CDR3 has 17 residues. The germline CDR1 and CDR2 sequences are LGHNT and FRNRAP. V shed 4 bases, J shed 4 bases, and the junction held 11 bases outside the gene matches. DNA for the CDR3: TGTGCTAGTGGTTCCGCGGGGCTAGCGGGAGCTCCAGATACGCAGTATTTT. Protein: CASGSAGLAGAPDTQYF.

The rearrangement links TRBV19 to TRBJ1-5, with D possibly being TRBD1 (5 bases). The CDR3 is 15 amino acids. The V end lost 3 bases, the J end lost 4 bases, and 13 bases lay between the germline ends. Germline loops: CDR1 LNHDA, CDR2 SQIVND (reference sequence). The DNA of the CDR3 is TGTGCCAGTAGTATGGCCGGGGCGGGGAATCAGCCCCAGCATTTT. Encoded protein: CASSMAGAGNQPQHF.

The chain is built from TRBV19 and TRBJ2-2, with 9 positions matching TRBD2. CDR3 length equals 17 residues. Germline loops: CDR1 LNHDA, CDR2 SQIVND (reference sequence). After removal of 5 bases from V and 4 bases from J, the junction contained 11 bases not matched to a gene. The chain's CDR3 is CASSSFAGGGGTGELFF. The CDR3 DNA is TGTGCCAGTAGTTCCTTCGCGGGGGGGGGAGGCACCGGGGAGCTGTTTTTT.

This rearrangement joins TRBV7-9 to TRBJ1-2; 9 nucleotides align to TRBD1. Germline V CDR1 and CDR2: SEHNR, FQNEAQ (reference sequence). The CDR3 extends over 16 amino acids. The V and J ends lost 0 bases and 3 bases, in that order; junction bases with no gene match: 5. The CDR3 DNA sequence: TGTGCCAGCAGCTTAGCGGGGCACAGGGGGCACTATGGCTACACCTTC. This gives the protein CASSLAGHRGHYGYTF.

V and J are TRBV6-6 and TRBJ1-1, with TRBD1 matching over 9 bases. V shed 3 bases, J shed 1 base, and the junction held 3 bases outside the gene matches. This CDR3 is built from 15 residues. Germline CDR1 MNHNY, CDR2 SVGAGI (reference sequence). The CDR3 DNA sequence: TGTGCCAGCAGTTATCCGGGACAGGGGAACACTGAAGCTTTCTTT. Residues: CASSYPGQGNTEAFF.

This chain connects TRBV7-2 to TRBJ2-5, with D unresolved. The CDR3 extends over 12 amino acids. The V gene's germline CDR1 is SGHTA and CDR2 FQGNSA. V was trimmed by 2 bases and J by 4 bases, leaving 5 bases between them. The CDR3 here is CASSLLRETQYF. The DNA for the CDR3 is TGTGCCAGCAGCTTACTACGAGAGACCCAGTACTTC.

The rearrangement links TRBV7-3 to TRBJ2-2; D is unresolved. Germline CDR1 and CDR2: SGHTA and FQGTGA. The CDR3 sequence is 15 residues long. The germline V and J ends were trimmed by 5 bases and 2 bases, with 12 bases remaining between them. The CDR3 reads CASSQFTVNTGELFF. DNA for the CDR3: TGTGCCAGCAGCCAATTCACAGTTAACACCGGGGAGCTGTTTTTT.

The chain recombines TRBV28 with TRBJ2-5; no reliable D call. The CDR3 length is 15 residues. Trimming removed 6 bases from V and 1 base from J, with 15 bases in between. CDR1 is MDHEN, CDR2 SYDVKM, per germline. CDR3 in amino acids: CASRVLGGPQETQYF. The CDR3, as DNA: TGTGCCAGCAGGGTGCTAGGTGGCCCCCAAGAGACCCAGTACTTC.

The V and J genes are TRBV5-4 and TRBJ1-1; possible D gene TRBD1, 6 bases. V was shortened by 4 bases and J by 1 base, with 8 bases between the two germline ends. This CDR3 is 13 amino acids long. CDR1 and CDR2 (germline): SGHNT, YYREEE (reference sequence). This chain's CDR3 is CASSVQGNTEAFF. Written as DNA, the CDR3 is TGTGCCAGCAGCGTACAGGGGAACACTGAAGCTTTCTTT. Drawing the rest from reference TRBV5-4 and TRBJ1-1, the complete variable domain is ETGVTQSPTHLIKTRGQQVTLRCSSQSGHNTVSWYQQALGQGPQFIFQYYREEENGRGNFPPRFSGLQFPNYSSELNVNALELDDSALYLCASSVQGNTEAFFGQGTRLTVV.

The rearrangement uses TRBV19 and TRBJ1-1; the match to TRBD1 covers 7 bases. Per the germline V gene, CDR1 is LNHDA and CDR2 is SQIVND (reference sequence). The V gene end was trimmed by 7 bases and the J gene end by 4 bases; junction bases not matched to a gene: 3. The length of the CDR3 is 12 residues. This CDR3 is CASKNRGTEAFF. The DNA of the CDR3 is TGTGCCAGTAAAAACAGGGGCACTGAAGCTTTCTTT.

The chain carries TRBV7-2 and TRBJ1-5; D gene uncertain. V dropped 5 bases and J dropped 13 bases, with 21 bases sitting between them. Germline V gives CDR1 SGHTA, CDR2 FQGNSA. The length of the CDR3 is 14 residues. As DNA, the CDR3 is TGTGCCAGCAGCCCCGTCCCTAACCGCCCCCCACAGCATTTT. It encodes CASSPVPNRPPQHF.

The chain combines TRBV5-1 with TRBJ2-1, with D maybe TRBD2 (6 bases). V lost 2 bases and J lost 7, with 13 bases in between. Germline CDR1 is SGHRS and CDR2 is YFSETQ. The CDR3 sequence is 14 residues long. CDR3 in amino acids: CASSFGGVGNEQFF. The CDR3 coding sequence is TGCGCCAGCAGCTTCGGGGGAGTGGGTAATGAGCAGTTCTTC.

The rearrangement links TRBV7-2 to TRBJ2-1; TRBD2 might be the D (6 bases). Trimming left V 3 bases short and J 5 bases short, with 11 bases between. The CDR3 has 14 residues. Germline CDR1 is SGHTA and CDR2 is FQGNSA. The DNA for the CDR3 is TGTGCCAGCAGCTTCGGGACTCAAGACAATGAGCAGTTCTTC. Protein sequence: CASSFGTQDNEQFF.

The chain uses TRBV13 and TRBJ1-1; 7 nucleotides line up with TRBD1. The CDR3 is made up of 14 amino acids. Per the germline V gene, CDR1 is PRHDT and CDR2 is FYEKMQ (reference sequence). Trimming took 4 bases from V and 4 from J; bases not matched to a gene: 6. The chain's CDR3 is CASSSPGGGTEAFF. CDR3 DNA sequence: TGTGCCAGCAGCTCACCAGGGGGTGGCACTGAAGCTTTCTTT. The full variable domain, completed using reference TRBV13 and TRBJ1-1, is AAGVIQSPRHLIKEKRETATLKCYPIPRHDTVYWYQQGPGQDPQFLISFYEKMQSDKGSIPDRFSAQQFSDYHSELNMSSLELGDSALYFCASSSPGGGTEAFFGQGTRLTVV.

This chain uses TRBV28 with TRBJ2-3; 8 bases match TRBD2. The germline CDR1 and CDR2 sequences are MDHEN and SYDVKM. After removal of 4 bases from V and 4 bases from J, the junction contained 10 bases not matched to a gene. The CDR3 is made up of 16 amino acids. As DNA, the CDR3 is TGTGCCAGCAGTTCCCTCGGGGGGGGGTACTCAGATACGCAGTATTTT. This translates into CASSSLGGGYSDTQYF.

The chain combines TRBV5-1 with TRBJ1-1; possible D gene TRBD1, 5 bases. Germline V gene data show CDR1 as SGHRS and CDR2 as YFSETQ. The CDR3 consists of 13 residues. Trimming took off 4 bases at V and 4 bases at J, with 11 bases between the two ends. The chain's CDR3 is CASSGGEGTEAFF. The CDR3 DNA reads as TGCGCCAGCAGCGGGGGGGAAGGCACTGAAGCTTTCTTT.

V and J are TRBV29-1 and TRBJ2-7; 12 nucleotides line up with TRBD1. In germline, CDR1 is SQVTM, CDR2 ANQGSEA. CDR3 size: 14 residues. Losses at the gene ends were 4 bases for V and 6 bases for J; bases not matched to a gene: 7. The CDR3 region is CSVGEGQGASEQYF. The CDR3 coding sequence is TGCAGCGTTGGGGAGGGACAGGGGGCAAGCGAGCAGTACTTC.

The rearrangement uses TRBV19 and TRBJ2-1; 11 bases are shared with TRBD2. CDR1 is LNHDA, CDR2 SQIVND, per germline (reference sequence). V lost 3 bases, J lost 6 bases, and 10 bases stayed unmatched. This CDR3 has 17 residues. The CDR3 loop is CASSIGLAGGIGNEQFF. The CDR3 DNA reads TGTGCCAGTAGTATTGGTCTAGCGGGGGGAATTGGCAATGAGCAGTTCTTC.

J is TRBJ1-3 and V is TRBV7-9, with TRBD1 identical over 7 bases. Germline V gene lookup returns CDR1 SEHNR and CDR2 FQNEAQ (reference sequence). This CDR3 has 15 amino acids. V lost 5 bases and J lost 0; bases outside the gene matches: 4. The CDR3 nucleotides read TGTGCCAGCAGCCGGACAGGAAGCTCTGGAAACACCATATATTTT. Protein: CASSRTGSSGNTIYF.

This clone was seen just once. V gene TRBV10-3 combines with J gene TRBJ2-5, with 8 bases fitting TRBD2. This CDR3 comprises 17 residues. V was clipped by 3 bases and J by 0 bases; unmatched bases: 9. CDR1 ENHRY and CDR2 SYGVKD come from the germline V gene. As DNA, the CDR3 is TGTGCCATCAGTGAACGGCTAGCGGGCGCATACCAAGAGACCCAGTACTTC. This gives the protein CAISERLAGAYQETQYF.

The rearrangement joins TRBV28 to TRBJ2-5; 11 bases line up with TRBD2. V gave up 2 bases and J gave up 5 bases; unmatched junction bases: 4. CDR1 is MDHEN, CDR2 SYDVKM, per germline. This CDR3 comprises 15 residues. The chain's CDR3 is CASSLRLAGFETQYF. The CDR3 DNA reads as TGTGCCAGCAGTTTAAGACTAGCGGGATTCGAGACCCAGTACTTC.

The CDR3 DNA is TGTGCCATCAGTAGCGGGGGATCCTACAATGAGCAGTTCTTC. It is translated as CAISSGGSYNEQFF. The chain joins TRBV10-3 to TRBJ2-1, with 8 bases aligning to TRBD2. Per the germline V gene, CDR1 is ENHRY and CDR2 is SYGVKD. With V trimmed by 5 bases and J by 1 base, 1 base remained unmatched. The CDR3 extends over 14 amino acids.

The V gene is TRBV20-1, the J gene TRBJ2-1; no firm D call. Trimming took 5 bases from V and 10 from J, leaving 12 bases between them. The CDR3 contains 11 residues. Germline CDR1 DFQATT, CDR2 SNEGSKA (reference sequence). The CDR3: CSALDSPEQFF. As DNA, the CDR3 is TGCAGTGCTCTCGACTCACCCGAGCAGTTCTTC.

J is TRBJ2-7 and V is TRBV11-2; a possible D gene is TRBD1 (6 bases). CDR1 and CDR2 (germline): SGHAT, FQNNGV. Trimming took 4 bases from V and 3 from J, leaving 13 bases between them. The CDR3 is made up of 14 amino acids. The chain's CDR3 is CASSSHRELYEQYF. The CDR3 nucleotides are TGTGCCAGCAGCTCCCACAGGGAACTCTACGAGCAGTACTTC.

DNA for the CDR3: TGTGCCAGCAGTCGGGACAGACGAACAGATACGCAGTATTTT. It encodes CASSRDRRTDTQYF. V gene TRBV6-5 combines with J gene TRBJ2-3, with TRBD1 identical over 7 bases. V was pared by 5 bases and J by 3 bases, with 5 bases of the junction left unmatched. This CDR3 has 14 residues. Looked up from germline, CDR1 is MNHEY and CDR2 is SVGAGI.